This is a list of T cell receptor beta chains from one sample in a study of T cell clones after liver transplantation. Produced via immunoSEQ multiplex PCR; TCRdb's table is partial and in-frame only. Of over 50,000 clones detected, roughly nine tenths appear once; the ten largest clones hold approximately 15%. The sample consisted of CD8+ T cells from blood, taken 12 months after liver transplant. All receptors derive from a human patient who received a liver transplant. Some T cells may possibly be graft donor cells. The conserved cysteine and the conserved F or W are not part of the CDR3 here. Fields, in order: clone size, V gene, J gene, CDR3 protein. The size entry is marked missing in some rows and otherwise reads once, few, many or a size class.

.	TRBV30	TRBJ1-1	AWVRRGWDEAF
.	TRBV29-1	TRBJ2-2	SVEPERAGELF
.	TRBV5-6	TRBJ2-2	ASSPEITGELF
.	TRBV5-1	TRBJ2-5	ASSLGLSDETQY
.	TRBV6-1	TRBJ2-7	ASSALHGGSSQFSYEQY
.	TRBV6-5	TRBJ1-1	ASSSVSTEAF
.	TRBV30	TRBJ1-2	AWSASDRELYGYT
.	TRBV29-1	TRBJ2-1	SVESVGASGEQF
.	TRBV6-5	TRBJ2-3	ASSLSLDPDTQY
.	TRBV6-6	TRBJ2-3	ASSYPSGPRADTQY
.	TRBV29-1	TRBJ2-7	SVEGVTGQSYSTYEQY
.	TRBV10-2	TRBJ1-1	ASSENPGWTEAF
.	TRBV11-2	TRBJ2-7	ASSLGIGEWMWEQY
.	TRBV27	TRBJ2-7	ASSPGTGITYEQY
once	TRBV29-1	TRBJ2-7	SVEDPSGTSYEQY
.	TRBV28	TRBJ2-1	ASSSRGSYNEQF
.	TRBV14	TRBJ2-2	ASSQSRGTGELF
.	TRBV6-4	TRBJ2-4	ASRYRDSQKLLAKNIQY
.	TRBV9	TRBJ1-3	ASSPQGVENTIY
.	TRBV19	TRBJ2-1	ASSITGFNEQF
.	TRBV9	TRBJ1-2	ASSTGVTEAWYGYT
.	TRBV28	TRBJ2-2	ASSLLGSGRPGELF
.	TRBV27	TRBJ2-7	ASRDRGLEQY
.	TRBV7-8	TRBJ2-2	ASSFSANTGELF
.	TRBV6-4	TRBJ2-7	ATPLAGNSHEQY
.	TRBV28	TRBJ2-1	ASSFVAGSNEQF
once	TRBV6-5	TRBJ1-1	ASSYTLGGTEAF
once	TRBV28	TRBJ2-7	ASSPPGDYEQY
few	TRBV19	TRBJ2-7	ASSISSGLAGLYEQY
.	TRBV7-6	TRBJ1-1	ASRGEDTEAF
.	TRBV28	TRBJ1-4	ASSLGYGTNEKLF
few	TRBV19	TRBJ1-1	ASTWGTGNTEAF
.	TRBV13	TRBJ1-1	ASSSGTGRTEAF
.	TRBV4-1	TRBJ2-1	ASSQDVSPSGSEEQF
.	TRBV6-5	TRBJ2-2	ASSYLSSGELF
once	TRBV5-1	TRBJ1-1	ASSFRYANTEAF
.	TRBV7-2	TRBJ2-1	ASSPWTGMDEQF
.	TRBV6-6	TRBJ2-1	ASSYGASGYNEQF
.	TRBV10-2	TRBJ2-7	ASRSGNEQY
.	TRBV29-1	TRBJ1-5	SVEGQPQH
.	TRBV30	TRBJ2-7	AWTGGVSYEQY
.	TRBV5-1	TRBJ2-1	ASSLGAGEQF
.	TRBV6-1	TRBJ2-3	ASSEWTASFTDTQY
once	TRBV4-1	TRBJ2-7	ASSQPDREKDEQY
.	TRBV27	TRBJ2-7	ASSLGRSGAAYEQY
.	TRBV7-9	TRBJ2-5	ASSLPGAGAQETQY
.	TRBV5-1	TRBJ1-5	ASSLGINQPQH
.	TRBV6-1	TRBJ1-5	ASTFTGPNQPQH
.	TRBV28	TRBJ2-7	ASIPSSRLAGDEQY